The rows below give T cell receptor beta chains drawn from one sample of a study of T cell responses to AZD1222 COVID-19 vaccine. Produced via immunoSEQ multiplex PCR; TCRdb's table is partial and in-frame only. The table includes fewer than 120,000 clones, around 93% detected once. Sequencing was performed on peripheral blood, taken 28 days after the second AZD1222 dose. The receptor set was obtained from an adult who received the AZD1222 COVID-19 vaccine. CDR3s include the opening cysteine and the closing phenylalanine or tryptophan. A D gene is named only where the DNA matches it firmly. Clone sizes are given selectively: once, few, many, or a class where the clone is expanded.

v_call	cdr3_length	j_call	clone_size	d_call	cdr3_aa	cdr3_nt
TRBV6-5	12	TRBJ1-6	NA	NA	CGIRVGNSPLHF	TGTGGCATACGCGTCGGAAATTCACCCCTCCACTTT
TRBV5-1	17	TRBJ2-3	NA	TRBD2	CASSPPGVAGGQDTQYF	TGCGCCAGCAGCCCCCCGGGTGTAGCGGGGGGGCAAGATACGCAGTATTTT
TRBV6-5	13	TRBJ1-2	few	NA	CASSYRSGDGYTF	TGTGCCAGCAGTTACAGGTCAGGGGATGGCTACACCTTC
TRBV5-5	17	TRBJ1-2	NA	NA	CASSRVPSDRSGYGYTF	TGTGCCAGCAGCCGCGTCCCGAGTGACAGGTCGGGCTATGGCTACACCTTC
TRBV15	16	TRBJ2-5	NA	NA	CATSRHRFPYQETQYF	TGTGCCACCAGCAGGCACAGGTTCCCGTACCAAGAGACCCAGTACTTC
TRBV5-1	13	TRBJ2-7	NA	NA	CASRLADSYEQYF	TGCGCCAGCAGATTGGCGGACAGCTACGAGCAGTACTTC
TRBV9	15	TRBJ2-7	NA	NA	CASSAFSDSRYEQYF	TGTGCCAGCAGCGCATTTTCCGACAGTCGATACGAGCAGTACTTC
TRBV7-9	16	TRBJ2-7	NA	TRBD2	CASSPQLAGSSYEQYF	TGTGCCAGCAGCCCCCAACTAGCGGGATCCTCCTACGAGCAGTACTTC
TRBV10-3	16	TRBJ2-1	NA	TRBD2	CAISPETSGKWGEQFF	TGTGCCATCAGCCCCGAGACTAGCGGGAAATGGGGTGAGCAGTTCTTC
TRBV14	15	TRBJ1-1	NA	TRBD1	CASSQPTGLGTEAFF	TGTGCCAGCAGCCAACCGACAGGGTTGGGCACTGAAGCTTTCTTT
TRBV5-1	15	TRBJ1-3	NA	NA	CASSLIGQTQNTIYF	TGCGCCAGCAGCTTGATCGGACAGACACAAAACACCATATATTTT
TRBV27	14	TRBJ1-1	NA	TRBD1	CASSSGTGFVEAFF	TGTGCCAGCAGTTCGGGGACAGGGTTTGTTGAAGCTTTCTTT
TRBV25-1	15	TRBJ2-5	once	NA	CASSEYRPNQETQYF	TGTGCCAGCAGTGAATATAGGCCTAACCAAGAGACCCAGTACTTC
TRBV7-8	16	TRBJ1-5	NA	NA	CASSLGPRSSNQPQHF	TGTGCCAGCAGCTTAGGTCCCAGGAGTAGCAATCAGCCCCAGCATTTT
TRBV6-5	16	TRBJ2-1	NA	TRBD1	CASSYGGTGVYNEQFF	TGTGCCAGCAGTTACGGCGGGACAGGGGTCTACAATGAGCAGTTCTTC
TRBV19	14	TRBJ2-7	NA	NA	CASSRGGEGYEQYF	TGTGCCAGTAGTAGAGGAGGGGAAGGGTACGAGCAGTACTTC
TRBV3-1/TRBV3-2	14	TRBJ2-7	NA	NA	CASSFTGRAYEQYF	TGTGCCAGCAGCTTTACAGGCCGTGCCTACGAGCAGTACTTC
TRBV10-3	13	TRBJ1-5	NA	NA	CAISEEENQPQHF	TGTGCCATCAGTGAGGAGGAGAATCAGCCCCAGCATTTT
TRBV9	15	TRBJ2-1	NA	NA	CASSVTGTPYNEQFF	TGTGCCAGCAGCGTAACGGGAACCCCCTACAATGAGCAGTTCTTC
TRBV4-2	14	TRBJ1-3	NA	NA	CASSQAGSSNTIYF	TGTGCCAGCAGCCAAGCTGGGTCTTCAAACACCATATATTTT
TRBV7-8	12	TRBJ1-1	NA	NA	CASRRTDGIAFF	TGTGCCAGCAGAAGGACAGACGGGATAGCTTTCTTT
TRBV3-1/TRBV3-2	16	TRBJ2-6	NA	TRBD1	CASSQGQGFGANVLTF	TGTGCCAGCAGCCAAGGACAGGGGTTTGGGGCCAACGTCCTGACTTTC
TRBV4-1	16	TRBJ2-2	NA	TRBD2	CASSPTIAGNTGELFF	TGCGCCAGCAGCCCAACTATAGCGGGGAACACCGGGGAGCTGTTTTTT
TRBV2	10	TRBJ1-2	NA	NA	CASSEGAGGF	TGTGCCAGCAGTGAAGGGGCAGGTGGCTTC
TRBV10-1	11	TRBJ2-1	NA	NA	CASGRGNEQFF	TGCGCCAGCGGGAGGGGGAATGAGCAGTTCTTC
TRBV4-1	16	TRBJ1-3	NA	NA	CASSHPGRNSGNTIYF	TGCGCCAGCAGCCACCCGGGACGGAACTCTGGAAACACCATATATTTT
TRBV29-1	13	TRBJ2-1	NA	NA	CSVDETQGREQFF	TGCAGCGTTGACGAAACACAGGGACGGGAGCAGTTCTTC
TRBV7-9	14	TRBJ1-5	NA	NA	CASSRDGSIKPQHF	TGTGCCAGCAGCAGAGACGGGAGTATTAAGCCCCAGCATTTT
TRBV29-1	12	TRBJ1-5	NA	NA	CSVEDQGQPQHF	TGCAGCGTTGAAGATCAAGGTCAGCCCCAGCATTTT
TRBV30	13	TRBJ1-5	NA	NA	CALATDSNQPQHF	TGTGCCTTGGCGACAGATAGCAATCAGCCCCAGCATTTT
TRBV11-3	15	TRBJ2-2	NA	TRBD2	CASSLLAGVAGELFF	TGTGCCAGCAGCTTACTAGCGGGGGTGGCCGGGGAGCTGTTTTTT
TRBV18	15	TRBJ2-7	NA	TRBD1	CASSPAQGAFYEQYF	TGTGCCAGCTCACCCGCCCAGGGGGCCTTCTACGAGCAGTACTTC
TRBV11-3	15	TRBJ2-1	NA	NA	CASSLAFGGNNEQFF	TGTGCCAGCAGCTTGGCGTTCGGCGGGAACAATGAGCAGTTCTTC
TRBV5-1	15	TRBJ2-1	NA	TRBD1	CASSSGQGIYNEQFF	TGCGCCAGCAGCTCCGGACAGGGGATTTACAATGAGCAGTTCTTC
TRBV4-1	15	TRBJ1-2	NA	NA	CASSQELEWAGGYTF	TGCGCCAGCAGCCAAGAACTTGAGTGGGCTGGTGGCTACACCTTC
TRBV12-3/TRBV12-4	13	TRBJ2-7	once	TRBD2	CASSSWTSREQYF	TGTGCCAGCAGTTCTTGGACTAGCCGCGAGCAGTACTTC
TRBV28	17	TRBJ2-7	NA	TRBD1	CASSPDRGTGDSYEQYF	TGTGCCAGCAGTCCGGACCGTGGGACAGGGGATTCCTACGAGCAGTACTTC
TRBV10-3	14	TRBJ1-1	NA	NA	CAISEYERGTEAFF	TGTGCCATCAGTGAGTATGAGCGGGGCACTGAAGCTTTCTTT
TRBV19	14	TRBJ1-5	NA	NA	CASSMSGHNQPQHF	TGTGCCAGTAGTATGTCGGGCCACAATCAGCCCCAGCATTTT
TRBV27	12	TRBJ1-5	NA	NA	CASSANGQPQHF	TGTGCCAGCAGCGCCAATGGTCAGCCCCAGCATTTT
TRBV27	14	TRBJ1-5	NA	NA	CASSLGRTSGPQHF	TGTGCCAGCAGTCTGGGACGTACCAGCGGGCCCCAGCATTTT
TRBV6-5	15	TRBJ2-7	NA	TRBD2	CASSPLTSGMYEQYF	TGTGCCAGCAGTCCTCTGACTAGCGGGATGTACGAGCAGTACTTC
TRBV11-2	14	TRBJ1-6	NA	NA	CASSSRRDNSPLHF	TGTGCCAGCAGCTCCCGACGGGATAATTCACCCCTCCACTTT
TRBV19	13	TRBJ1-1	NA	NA	CASSPQPNTEAFF	TGTGCCAGTAGTCCACAGCCAAACACTGAAGCTTTCTTT
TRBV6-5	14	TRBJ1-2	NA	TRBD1	CASSVDRAPYGYTF	TGTGCCAGCAGCGTCGACAGGGCTCCTTATGGCTACACCTTC
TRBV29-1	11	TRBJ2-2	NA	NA	CSVILNGELFF	TGCAGCGTCATCCTAAACGGGGAGCTGTTTTTT
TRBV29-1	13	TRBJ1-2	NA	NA	CSVEGAGVDGYTF	TGCAGCGTTGAAGGCGCAGGGGTGGATGGCTACACCTTC
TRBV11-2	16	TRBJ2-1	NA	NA	CASSLVRTSTDNEQFF	TGTGCCAGCAGCTTAGTCAGGACATCAACAGACAATGAGCAGTTCTTC